Listed below are T cell receptor beta chains from one sample, sequenced in a study of blood T cell repertoires in COVID-19. This table comes from immunoSEQ multiplex PCR, and its TCRdb copy is limited to in-frame clones, with some not included. Altogether around 43,000 clones are present, approximately 88% being singletons, with the ten largest covering more than 7%. The sequencing input was peripheral blood. Receptors were obtained from a woman in her sixties or seventies with acute or convalescent COVID-19. Both conserved end residues are part of each CDR3. A D gene is named only where the DNA matches it firmly. Clone size appears in some rows only: once, few, many, or a class for an expanded clone.

NA	TRBV12-3/TRBV12-4	TRBJ2-1	NA	CASLGTLYNEQFF	TGTGCCAGCCTGGGCACCCTGTACAATGAGCAGTTCTTC
NA	TRBV10-3	TRBJ1-2	TRBD1	CAISGDRESYGYTF	TGTGCCATCAGTGGGGACAGGGAAAGCTATGGCTACACCTTC
NA	TRBV6-5	TRBJ1-2	TRBD1	CASAIFEGGGGYTF	TGTGCCAGCGCGATCTTTGAAGGGGGCGGGGGCTACACCTTC
NA	TRBV15	TRBJ1-2	NA	CATSRDTGSGGYTF	TGTGCCACCAGCAGAGATACGGGTTCTGGTGGCTACACCTTC
NA	TRBV12-5	TRBJ2-1	NA	CASGVIGGRGYNEQFF	TGTGCTAGTGGGGTCATAGGGGGTCGGGGCTACAATGAGCAGTTCTTC
NA	TRBV11-2	TRBJ2-6	NA	CASSPRLQGSSSGANVLTF	TGTGCCAGCAGCCCGAGATTACAGGGTTCATCTTCTGGGGCCAACGTCCTGACTTTC
NA	TRBV11-3	TRBJ1-1	NA	CASSPGGANTEAFF	TGTGCCAGCAGCCCGGGGGGAGCCAACACTGAAGCTTTCTTT
NA	TRBV4-3	TRBJ2-3	TRBD2	CASSQGGGGLAADTQYF	TGCGCCAGCAGCCAAGGGGGGGGAGGGCTAGCAGCGGATACGCAGTATTTT
NA	TRBV2	TRBJ1-1	TRBD1	CASSLQGGVNTEAFF	TGTGCCAGCTCCTTACAAGGGGGCGTGAACACTGAAGCTTTCTTT
NA	TRBV6-6	TRBJ1-2	TRBD1	CASSSTGQGAIVTF	TGTGCCAGCAGTAGTACGGGACAGGGGGCCATAGTCACCTTC
NA	TRBV6-6	TRBJ2-3	NA	CASSLVFRDTQYF	TGTGCCAGCAGTTTAGTTTTTCGAGATACGCAGTATTTT
NA	TRBV27	TRBJ1-1	NA	CASSTQTGPTEAFF	TGTGCCAGCAGTACCCAAACAGGTCCCACTGAAGCTTTCTTT
NA	TRBV9	TRBJ2-2	NA	CASSVDGGSGTGELFF	TGTGCCAGCAGCGTAGACGGAGGGTCGGGCACCGGGGAGCTGTTTTTT
NA	TRBV7-7	TRBJ2-5	TRBD2	CASSLGASGRETQYF	TGTGCTAGCAGCCTCGGTGCTAGCGGGAGAGAGACCCAGTACTTC
NA	TRBV12-3/TRBV12-4	TRBJ1-5	NA	CASSPPRAPQHF	TGTGCCAGCAGCCCCCCGAGGGCGCCCCAGCATTTT
NA	TRBV28	TRBJ2-3	TRBD2	CASTGRGQYF	TGTGCCAGCACCGGGAGGGGCCAGTATTTT
NA	TRBV5-1	TRBJ2-1	NA	CATTAGSEYNEQFF	TGCGCTACCACTGCGGGGTCCGAATACAATGAGCAGTTCTTC
NA	TRBV7-9	TRBJ2-1	TRBD2	CASSIAGGAEQFF	TGTGCCAGCAGCATAGCGGGAGGGGCTGAGCAGTTCTTC
NA	TRBV11-2	TRBJ1-3	NA	CASPGPSGNTIYF	TGTGCCAGCCCCGGTCCCTCTGGAAACACCATATATTTT
NA	TRBV2	TRBJ2-1	NA	CASNERGGYNEQFF	TGTGCCAGCAATGAGAGGGGGGGATACAATGAGCAGTTCTTC
NA	TRBV2	TRBJ2-3	TRBD1	CAWDGTVYTDTQYF	TGTGCCTGGGACGGGACAGTGTACACAGATACGCAGTATTTT
NA	TRBV27	TRBJ2-1	NA	CASTGSRIFAEQFF	TGTGCCAGCACCGGTTCTCGAATTTTTGCCGAGCAGTTCTTC
NA	TRBV27	TRBJ1-2	TRBD1	CASSSGTGGIYGYTF	TGTGCCAGCAGTTCTGGGACAGGGGGGATATATGGCTACACCTTC
NA	TRBV11-3	TRBJ1-3	NA	CASSPRGGNTIYF	TGTGCCAGCAGCCCCCGGGGTGGAAACACCATATATTTT
NA	TRBV11-2	TRBJ2-1	TRBD2	CASSPYRLAGVGEQFF	TGTGCCAGCAGCCCCTATCGGCTAGCGGGAGTCGGTGAGCAGTTCTTC
NA	TRBV2	TRBJ2-5	NA	CAGHREETQYF	TGTGCCGGACACAGGGAAGAGACCCAGTACTTC
NA	TRBV4-1	TRBJ1-2	TRBD1	CASSQEDRGLYGYTF	TGCGCCAGCAGCCAAGAGGACAGGGGGCTATATGGCTACACCTTC
NA	TRBV28	TRBJ2-5	TRBD1	CALSRTGEAETQYF	TGTGCCCTTTCCCGGACAGGGGAGGCGGAGACCCAGTACTTC
NA	TRBV3-1/TRBV3-2	TRBJ2-2	TRBD2	CASSQWGESGGELFF	TGTGCCAGCAGCCAATGGGGGGAGTCGGGAGGAGAGCTGTTTTTT
once	TRBV7-9	TRBJ1-2	NA	CASSFPGNYGYTF	TGTGCCAGCAGCTTCCCGGGAAACTATGGCTACACCTTC
NA	TRBV3-1/TRBV3-2	TRBJ1-5	NA	CASSLTGRNQPQHF	TGTGCCAGCAGCCTTACAGGGCGCAATCAGCCCCAGCATTTT
NA	TRBV7-2	TRBJ2-5	TRBD1	CASSARTGGETQYF	TGTGCCAGCAGCGCTCGGACAGGGGGAGAGACCCAGTACTTC
NA	TRBV11-3	TRBJ2-1	NA	CASSPWTKGRSYNEQFF	TGTGCCAGCAGCCCCTGGACTAAAGGACGATCCTACAATGAGCAGTTCTTC
NA	TRBV6-5	TRBJ1-4	NA	CASSWTVLELFF	TGTGCCAGCAGCTGGACAGTTCTGGAACTGTTTTTT
NA	TRBV28	TRBJ2-3	TRBD1	CASSGPPGDRVSATQYF	TGTGCCAGCAGTGGACCCCCCGGGGACAGGGTATCAGCTACGCAGTATTTT
NA	TRBV29-1	TRBJ2-1	TRBD2	CSVGPGLEAYNEQFF	TGCAGCGTTGGGCCCGGACTAGAGGCCTACAATGAGCAGTTCTTC
NA	TRBV6-1	TRBJ1-3	NA	CASSEAGGAGNTIYF	TGTGCCAGCAGTGAAGCGGGAGGGGCTGGAAACACCATATATTTT
NA	TRBV11-2	TRBJ1-3	NA	CASSLLSGTIYF	TGTGCCAGCAGCTTACTGTCGGGCACCATATATTTT
NA	TRBV28	TRBJ2-6	NA	CASIPAQGWSGANVLTF	TGTGCCAGCATCCCGGCACAGGGATGGTCTGGGGCCAACGTCCTGACTTTC
NA	TRBV19	TRBJ1-2	TRBD1	CASSMGTGVFDYGYTF	TGTGCCAGTAGTATGGGGACAGGCGTCTTCGATTATGGCTACACCTTC
NA	TRBV5-8	TRBJ2-1	TRBD1	CASSPGQGAYNEQFF	TGTGCCAGCAGTCCAGGACAGGGGGCTTACAATGAGCAGTTCTTC
NA	TRBV2	TRBJ2-4	NA	CASSISGAGDLSLAKNIQYF	TGTGCCAGCAGCATTTCCGGGGCAGGGGACCTGTCCTTAGCCAAAAACATTCAGTACTTC
NA	TRBV30	TRBJ1-4	TRBD1	CAWSTTGGREKLFF	TGTGCCTGGAGTACGACAGGGGGGCGTGAAAAACTGTTTTTT
NA	TRBV27	TRBJ1-5	NA	CASSLIPLASNQPQHF	TGTGCCAGCAGTTTAATTCCCTTAGCGAGCAATCAGCCCCAGCATTTT
NA	TRBV27	TRBJ1-4	NA	CASRSHGRANEKLFF	TGTGCCAGCAGAAGCCACGGGAGGGCGAATGAAAAACTGTTTTTT
NA	TRBV5-1	TRBJ2-5	NA	CASGQRTRAQETQYF	TGCGCCAGCGGCCAAAGGACCAGGGCCCAAGAGACCCAGTACTTC
NA	TRBV28	TRBJ1-1	TRBD1	CASSLWGTGSTEAFF	TGTGCCAGCAGTTTATGGGGGACAGGGAGCACTGAAGCTTTCTTT
NA	TRBV5-4	TRBJ1-6	NA	CASSLAQGVPSPLHF	TGTGCCAGCAGCTTGGCACAGGGCGTACCTTCACCCCTCCACTTT
NA	TRBV10-2	TRBJ1-2	NA	CAPRRGRYGYTF	TGCGCCCCACGAAGGGGGAGATATGGCTACACCTTC
NA	TRBV10-3	TRBJ2-3	TRBD1	CAVGTGAQDTQYF	TGTGCCGTCGGGACAGGGGCACAAGATACGCAGTATTTT
NA	TRBV19	TRBJ2-3	NA	CASSIDQGSDTQYF	TGTGCCAGTAGTATAGACCAGGGTTCAGATACGCAGTATTTT
NA	TRBV28	TRBJ2-1	NA	CASSPPTAVGSYNEQFF	TGTGCCAGCAGTCCCCCTACAGCCGTTGGGTCCTACAATGAGCAGTTCTTC
NA	TRBV18	TRBJ1-2	NA	CASSPGSGEWYGYTF	TGTGCCAGCTCACCAGGTTCTGGGGAGTGGTATGGCTACACCTTC
NA	TRBV7-2	TRBJ2-6	TRBD1	CASISGGPHSGANVLTF	TGTGCCAGCATTTCAGGGGGTCCTCACTCTGGGGCCAACGTCCTGACTTTC
NA	TRBV5-1	TRBJ2-1	NA	CASSLGASYNEQFF	TGCGCCAGCAGCTTGGGGGCCTCCTACAATGAGCAGTTCTTC
NA	TRBV15	TRBJ1-2	NA	CATSTRLGGYGYTF	TGTGCCACCTCCACCCGGCTGGGGGGCTATGGCTACACCTTC
NA	TRBV10-1	TRBJ2-3	NA	CASSGAARTDTQYF	TGCGCCAGCAGTGGTGCAGCGCGCACAGATACGCAGTATTTT
NA	TRBV28	TRBJ1-6	NA	CASSFLQGNSPLHF	TGTGCCAGCAGTTTTCTACAGGGTAATTCACCCCTCCACTTT
NA	TRBV4-2	TRBJ1-2	TRBD1	CASSHTEGQNYGYTF	TGTGCCAGCAGCCACACAGAGGGACAGAACTATGGCTACACCTTC
NA	TRBV7-7	TRBJ2-5	TRBD2	CASSTGASGGSQETQYF	TGTGCCAGCAGCACGGGGGCTAGCGGGGGGTCCCAAGAGACCCAGTACTTC